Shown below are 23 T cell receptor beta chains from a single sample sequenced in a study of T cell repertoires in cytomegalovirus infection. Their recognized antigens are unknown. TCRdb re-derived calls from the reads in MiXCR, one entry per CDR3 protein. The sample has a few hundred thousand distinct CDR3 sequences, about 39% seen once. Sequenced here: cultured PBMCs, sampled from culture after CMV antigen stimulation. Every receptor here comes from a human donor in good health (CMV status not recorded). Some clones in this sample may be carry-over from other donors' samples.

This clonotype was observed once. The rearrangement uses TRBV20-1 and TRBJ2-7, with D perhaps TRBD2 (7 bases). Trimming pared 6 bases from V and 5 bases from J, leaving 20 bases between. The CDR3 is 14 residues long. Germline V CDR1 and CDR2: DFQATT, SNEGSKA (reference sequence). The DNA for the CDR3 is TGCAGTGCCACCATCGGGGGGCGAAGGAACGAGCAGTACTTC. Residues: CSATIGGRRNEQYF.

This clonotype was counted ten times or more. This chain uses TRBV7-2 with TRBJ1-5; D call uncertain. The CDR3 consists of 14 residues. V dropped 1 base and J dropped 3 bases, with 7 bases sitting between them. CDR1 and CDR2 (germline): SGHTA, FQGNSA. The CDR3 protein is CASSLGVSNQPQHF. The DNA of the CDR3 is TGTGCCAGCAGCTTAGGGGTGTCCAATCAGCCCCAGCATTTT.

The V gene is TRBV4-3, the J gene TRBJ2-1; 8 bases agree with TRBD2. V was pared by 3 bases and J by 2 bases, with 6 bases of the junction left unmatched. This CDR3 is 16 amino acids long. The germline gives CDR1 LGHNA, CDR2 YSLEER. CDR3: CASSQGAGVPYNEQFF. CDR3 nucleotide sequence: TGCGCCAGCAGCCAGGGAGCGGGAGTCCCCTACAATGAGCAGTTCTTC.

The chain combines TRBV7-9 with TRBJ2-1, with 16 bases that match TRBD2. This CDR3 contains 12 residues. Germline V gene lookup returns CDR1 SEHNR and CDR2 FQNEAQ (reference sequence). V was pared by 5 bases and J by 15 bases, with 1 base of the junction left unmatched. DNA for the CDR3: TGTGCCAGCAGCGGGACTAGCGGGAGGGGGTTCTTC. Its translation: CASSGTSGRGFF.

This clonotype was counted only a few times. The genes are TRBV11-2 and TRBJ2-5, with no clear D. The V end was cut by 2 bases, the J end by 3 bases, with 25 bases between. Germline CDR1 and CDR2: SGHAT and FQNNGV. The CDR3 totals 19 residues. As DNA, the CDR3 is TGTGCCAGCAGCTTATTTCGGGTTTTGGGCAACCCTGCCAAAGAGACCCAGTACTTC. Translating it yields CASSLFRVLGNPAKETQYF.

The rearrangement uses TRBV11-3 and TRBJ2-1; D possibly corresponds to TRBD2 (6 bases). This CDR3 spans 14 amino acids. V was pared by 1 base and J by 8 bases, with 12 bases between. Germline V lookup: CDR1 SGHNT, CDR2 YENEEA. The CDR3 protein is CASSLGRGGHEQFF. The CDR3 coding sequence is TGTGCCAGCAGCTTAGGTCGGGGAGGCCATGAGCAGTTCTTC.

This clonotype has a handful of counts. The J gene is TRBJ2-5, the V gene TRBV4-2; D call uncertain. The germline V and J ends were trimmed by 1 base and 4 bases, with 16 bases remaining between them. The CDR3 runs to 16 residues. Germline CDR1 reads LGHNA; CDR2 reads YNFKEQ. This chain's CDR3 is CASSQGLRNSVETQYF. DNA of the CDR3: TGTGCCAGCAGCCAAGGTCTCAGGAATTCGGTAGAGACCCAGTACTTC.

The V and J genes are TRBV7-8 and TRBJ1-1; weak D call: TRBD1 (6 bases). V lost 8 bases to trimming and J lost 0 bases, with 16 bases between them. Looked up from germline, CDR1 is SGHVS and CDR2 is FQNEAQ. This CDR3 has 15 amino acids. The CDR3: CASYIGGDMNTEAFF. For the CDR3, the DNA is TGTGCCAGCTATATCGGGGGGGACATGAACACTGAAGCTTTCTTT.

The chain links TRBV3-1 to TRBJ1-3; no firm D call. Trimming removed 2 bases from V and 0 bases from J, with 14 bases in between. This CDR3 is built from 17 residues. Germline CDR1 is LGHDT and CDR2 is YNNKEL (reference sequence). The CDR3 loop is CASSQRAGRDSGNTIYF. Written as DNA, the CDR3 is TGTGCCAGCAGCCAAAGGGCCGGGAGAGACTCTGGAAACACCATATATTTT. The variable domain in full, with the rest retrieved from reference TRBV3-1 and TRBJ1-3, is DTAVSQTPKYLVTQMGNDKSIKCEQNLGHDTMYWYKQDSKKFLKIMFSYNNKELIINETVPNRFSPKSPDKAHLNLHINSLELGDSAVYFCASSQRAGRDSGNTIYFGEGSWLTVV.

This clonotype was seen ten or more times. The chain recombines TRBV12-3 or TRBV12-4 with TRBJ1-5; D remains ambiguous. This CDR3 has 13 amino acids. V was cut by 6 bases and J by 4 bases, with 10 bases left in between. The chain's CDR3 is CASSSTGNQPQHF. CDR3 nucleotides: TGTGCCAGCAGCTCAACCGGAAATCAGCCCCAGCATTTT.

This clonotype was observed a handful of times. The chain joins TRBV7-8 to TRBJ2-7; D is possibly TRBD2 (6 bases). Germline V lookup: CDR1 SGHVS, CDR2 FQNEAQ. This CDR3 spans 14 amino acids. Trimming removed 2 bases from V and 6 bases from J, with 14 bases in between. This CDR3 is CASSLLTGGAEQYF. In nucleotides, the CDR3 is TGTGCCAGCAGCTTACTGACCGGCGGGGCCGAGCAGTACTTC.

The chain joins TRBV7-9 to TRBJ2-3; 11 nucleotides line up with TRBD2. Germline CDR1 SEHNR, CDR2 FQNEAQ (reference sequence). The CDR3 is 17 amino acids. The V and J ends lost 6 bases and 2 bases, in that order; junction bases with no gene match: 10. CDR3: CASRQARGLAATDTQYF. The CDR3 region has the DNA TGTGCCAGCAGACAAGCCCGGGGACTAGCGGCCACAGATACGCAGTATTTT.

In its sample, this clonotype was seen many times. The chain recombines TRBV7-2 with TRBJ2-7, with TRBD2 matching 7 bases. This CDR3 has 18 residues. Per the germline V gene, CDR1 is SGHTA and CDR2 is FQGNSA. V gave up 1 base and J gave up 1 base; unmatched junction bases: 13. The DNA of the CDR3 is TGTGCCAGCAGCTTAGAAGTGTCTAGCGGCCTATTTTCCTACGAGCAGTACTTC. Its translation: CASSLEVSSGLFSYEQYF.

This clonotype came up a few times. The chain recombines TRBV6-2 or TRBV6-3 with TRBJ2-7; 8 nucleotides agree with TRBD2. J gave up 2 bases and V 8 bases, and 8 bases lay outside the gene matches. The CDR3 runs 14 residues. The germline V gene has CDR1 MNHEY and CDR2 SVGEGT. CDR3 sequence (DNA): TGTGCCAGCCGGGGTACAGCGGGGGCCTACGAGCAGTACTTC. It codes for CASRGTAGAYEQYF.

The CDR3 nucleotides read TGTGCCAGCAGTCCCGGGGTGGACACTAACTATGGCTACACCTTC. Its protein is CASSPGVDTNYGYTF. This chain uses TRBV27 with TRBJ1-2; D may be TRBD1 (5 bases). CDR1 is MNHEY, CDR2 SMNVEV, per germline (reference sequence). V lost 5 bases and J lost 0, with 13 bases in between. The CDR3 sequence is 15 residues long.

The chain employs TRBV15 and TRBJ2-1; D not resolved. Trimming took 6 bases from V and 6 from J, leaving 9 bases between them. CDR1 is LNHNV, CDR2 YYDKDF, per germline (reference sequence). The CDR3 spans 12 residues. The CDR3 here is CATRGNSNEQFF. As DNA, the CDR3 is TGTGCCACCAGAGGGAACAGCAATGAGCAGTTCTTC.

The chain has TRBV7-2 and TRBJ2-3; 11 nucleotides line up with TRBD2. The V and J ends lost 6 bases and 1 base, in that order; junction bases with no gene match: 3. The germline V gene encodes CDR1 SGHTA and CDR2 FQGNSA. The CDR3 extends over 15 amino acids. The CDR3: CASSISGGGTDTQYF. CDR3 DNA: TGTGCCAGCAGTATTAGCGGGGGGGGCACAGATACGCAGTATTTT.

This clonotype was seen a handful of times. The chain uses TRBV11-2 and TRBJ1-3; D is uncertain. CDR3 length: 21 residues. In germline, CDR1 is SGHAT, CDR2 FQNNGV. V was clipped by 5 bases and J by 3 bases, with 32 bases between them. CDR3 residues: CASSPIAQTKGDLKDGNTIYF. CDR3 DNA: TGTGCCAGCAGCCCGATCGCCCAGACAAAGGGAGACCTCAAGGATGGAAACACCATATATTTT.

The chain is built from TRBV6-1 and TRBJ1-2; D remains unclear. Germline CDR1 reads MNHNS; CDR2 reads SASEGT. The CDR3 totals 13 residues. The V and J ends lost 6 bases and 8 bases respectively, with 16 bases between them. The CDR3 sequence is CASSLIGVGGYTF. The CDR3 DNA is TGTGCCAGCAGCCTAATTGGAGTTGGCGGCTACACCTTC.

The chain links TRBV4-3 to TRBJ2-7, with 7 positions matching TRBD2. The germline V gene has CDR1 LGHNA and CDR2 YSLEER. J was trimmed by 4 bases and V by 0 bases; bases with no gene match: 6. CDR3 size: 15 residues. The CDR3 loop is CASSQDSGGIYEQYF. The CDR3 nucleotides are TGCGCCAGCAGCCAAGATTCGGGGGGAATTTACGAGCAGTACTTC.

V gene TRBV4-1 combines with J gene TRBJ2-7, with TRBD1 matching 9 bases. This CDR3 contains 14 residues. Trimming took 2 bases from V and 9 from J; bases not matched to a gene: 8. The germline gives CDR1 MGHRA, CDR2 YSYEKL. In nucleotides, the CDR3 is TGCGCCAGCAGCCAACATTTGACAGGGGGAGTGCAGTACTTC. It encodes CASSQHLTGGVQYF.

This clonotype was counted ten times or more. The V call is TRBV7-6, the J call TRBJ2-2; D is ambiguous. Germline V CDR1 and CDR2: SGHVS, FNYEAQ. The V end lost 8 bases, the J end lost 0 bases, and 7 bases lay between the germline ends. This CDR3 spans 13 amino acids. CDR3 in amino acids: CASSFTNTGELFF. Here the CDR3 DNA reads TGTGCCAGCTCGTTTACGAACACCGGGGAGCTGTTTTTT.

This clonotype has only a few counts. The CDR3: CASSLALKVEALGGYTF. As DNA, the CDR3 is TGTGCCAGCAGTTTAGCTTTAAAGGTTGAGGCGTTAGGTGGCTACACCTTC. The chain carries TRBV12-3 or TRBV12-4 and TRBJ1-2; the D is unclear. Trimming cost V 0 bases and J 7 bases, with 21 bases left between them. CDR3 size: 17 residues.